Each of the 11 T cell receptor beta chains below was sequenced from the same sample in a study of cytomegalovirus exposure and HLA in healthy donors. A multiplex PCR was run with 60 Vbeta primers and 13 Jbeta primers. The assay was immunoSEQ multiplex PCR, and TCRdb's table has in-frame clones only and misses some. The sample consists of some 200,000 clones, roughly four fifths of them appearing once. The sequenced sample was PBMCs. The source of these receptors is a woman in her 40s in good health and CMV-seronegative.

This clone was detected only a few times. The chain carries TRBV7-9 and TRBJ1-4; 10 bases fit TRBD1. Germline V lookup: CDR1 SEHNR, CDR2 FQNEAQ (reference sequence). The CDR3 totals 16 residues. V lost 6 bases to trimming and J lost 7 bases; unmatched junction nucleotides: 11. The CDR3 region has the DNA TGTGCCAGCAGTTACTGGACAGGGGGGGGCAGTGAAAAACTGTTTTTT. Its protein is CASSYWTGGGSEKLFF.

The genes are TRBV9 and TRBJ1-5; D may be TRBD1 (5 bases). This CDR3 contains 14 residues. Germline V gives CDR1 SGDLS, CDR2 YYNGEE. V lost 3 bases and J 5 bases, leaving 12 bases between the germline ends. For the CDR3, the DNA is TGTGCCAGCAGCGATGGAGGGGTCGATCAGCCCCAGCATTTT. It is translated as CASSDGGVDQPQHF.

This clone was recorded once. CDR3 sequence: CASSFNEVRNQPQHF. CDR3 nucleotides: TGTGCCAGCAGCTTTAATGAGGTGCGGAATCAGCCCCAGCATTTT. V and J are TRBV7-8 and TRBJ1-5; D not resolved. The V end was cut by 3 bases, the J end by 4 bases, with 13 bases between. The CDR3 is made up of 15 amino acids. Per the germline V gene, CDR1 is SGHVS and CDR2 is FQNEAQ.

The chain uses TRBV5-4 and TRBJ1-3; D gene ambiguous. The CDR3 is made up of 16 amino acids. CDR1 and CDR2 (germline): SGHNT, YYREEE (reference sequence). Trimming took off 1 base at V and 6 bases at J, with 17 bases between the two ends. The CDR3 here is CASSLRVSGTLNTIYF. For the CDR3, the DNA is TGTGCCAGCAGCTTGCGCGTATCGGGAACCTTAAACACCATATATTTT.

CDR3 DNA sequence: TGTGCCAGCAGCTTATCTGCCGGGATTAACACTGAAGCTTTCTTT. Its translation is CASSLSAGINTEAFF. The chain recombines TRBV7-3 with TRBJ1-1; D gene ambiguous. Trimming took off 2 bases at V and 2 bases at J, with 12 bases between the two ends. This CDR3 spans 15 amino acids. Germline CDR1 SGHTA, CDR2 FQGTGA.

The chain couples TRBV19 to TRBJ2-7; 9 bases fit TRBD2. CDR1 is LNHDA, CDR2 SQIVND, per germline (reference sequence). Losses at the gene ends were 10 bases for V and 4 bases for J; bases not matched to a gene: 5. This CDR3 region has 12 residues. The CDR3 reads CATASGDYEQYF. For the CDR3, the DNA is TGTGCCACCGCTAGCGGGGATTACGAGCAGTACTTC.

This chain links TRBV6-5 with TRBJ1-3, with 7 nucleotides matching TRBD1. CDR1 MNHEY and CDR2 SVGAGI come from the germline V gene. Trimming at V came to 0 bases and at J to 4 bases, leaving 3 bases not matched to a gene. The CDR3 length is 15 residues. The CDR3 loop reads CASSYSGTAGNTIYF. CDR3 in DNA: TGTGCCAGCAGTTACTCGGGGACAGCCGGAAACACCATATATTTT.

This clone has just one count. The chain employs TRBV4-1 and TRBJ2-2, with TRBD2 identical over 8 bases. This CDR3 comprises 16 residues. CDR1 is MGHRA and CDR2 is YSYEKL in the germline V gene. The V segment lost 2 bases and the J segment 1 base; nucleotides outside the gene matches: 3. The CDR3: CASSQTSGGNTGELFF. Written as DNA, the CDR3 is TGCGCCAGCAGCCAAACTAGCGGCGGGAACACCGGGGAGCTGTTTTTT.

The chain uses TRBV6-5 and TRBJ1-1, with D perhaps matching TRBD1 (5 bases). The CDR3 is made up of 13 amino acids. Trimming shortened V by 2 bases and J by 5 bases, and 9 bases separated the two germline ends. Germline V gives CDR1 MNHEY, CDR2 SVGAGI. CDR3 sequence: CASSYQAGTEAFF. CDR3 DNA sequence: TGTGCCAGCAGTTACCAAGCAGGGACTGAAGCTTTCTTT.

The V and J genes are TRBV9 and TRBJ2-7; 9 bases agree with TRBD2. This CDR3 contains 16 residues. Germline CDR1 reads SGDLS; CDR2 reads YYNGEE. With 1 base clipped from V and 4 bases from J, the junction kept 9 bases outside the gene matches. The CDR3 sequence is CASSVTSGPTLYEQYF. The CDR3 DNA reads as TGTGCCAGCAGCGTAACTAGCGGGCCGACATTGTACGAGCAGTACTTC.

The genes are TRBV5-1 and TRBJ2-3; D is perhaps TRBD1 (6 bases). Germline CDR1 and CDR2: SGHRS and YFSETQ. Trimming shortened V by 4 bases and J by 1 base, and 10 bases separated the two germline ends. This CDR3 is 14 amino acids long. As DNA, the CDR3 is TGCGCCAGCAGCGCAGGGGACCGCACAGATACGCAGTATTTT. This gives the protein CASSAGDRTDTQYF.